The entry below gives a single TCR beta chain sequence along with its context. Its target is unknown. This entry comes from a study of blood T cells in healthy people across ages. Primers used in a second PCR of roughly 6 to 11 cycles were a sample-barcoded 5' primer and a J-beta primer mix. TCRdb re-called the 5' RACE reads with MiXCR, one entry per CDR3 protein. The sample has more than 600,000 distinct CDR3 sequences; 25% are singletons. Study-level points and caveats: Calculation of diversity from one million T cells yielded estimates considered to be underestimates.

The sample was also linked to a second study, of T cells of mothers and their children.

The TCR comes from a boy between 10 and 17 years old in good health. Source material: blood.

In DNA form, the CDR3 reads TGCAGTGCTAGAGTTCATGGGGACATTCGACGGGGCCTAAACTATGGCTACACCTTC. Its protein is CSARVHGDIRRGLNYGYTF. The chain carries TRBV20-1 and TRBJ1-2, with a possible D match to TRBD1 (6 bases). This CDR3 contains 19 residues. Per germline, CDR1 DFQATT and CDR2 SNEGSKA (reference sequence). V gave up 1 base and J gave up 2 bases, with 26 bases separating them.